This T cell receptor (beta chain) was sequenced during a study of cytomegalovirus exposure and HLA in healthy donors. This CDR3 has 20 amino acids. The junction had 19 bases not matched to a gene; V was cut back by 3 bases and J by 0 bases. Germline values: CDR1 LNHDA, CDR2 SQIVND (reference sequence). The PCR had 60 Vbeta and 13 Jbeta primers. The table came from immunoSEQ multiplex PCR; TCRdb's copy has only in-frame clones and leaves some out. The sample yields 120,000 to 150,000 clones, more than 60% seen once. This receptor was taken from a middle-aged man in good health and CMV-seronegative. The chain uses TRBV19 and TRBJ1-1; 7 bases agree with TRBD1. Source material: PBMCs. CDR3: CASSIRGHKQGLGLNTEAFF. The DNA for the CDR3 is TGTGCCAGTAGTATTAGAGGGCACAAACAGGGGTTGGGGTTGAACACTGAAGCTTTCTTT. Full variable domain (remainder filled in from reference TRBV19 and TRBJ1-1): DGGITQSPKYLFRKEGQNVTLSCEQNLNHDAMYWYRQDPGQGLRLIYYSQIVNDFQKGDIAEGYSVSREKKESFPLTVTSAQKNPTAFYLCASSIRGHKQGLGLNTEAFFGQGTRLTVV.